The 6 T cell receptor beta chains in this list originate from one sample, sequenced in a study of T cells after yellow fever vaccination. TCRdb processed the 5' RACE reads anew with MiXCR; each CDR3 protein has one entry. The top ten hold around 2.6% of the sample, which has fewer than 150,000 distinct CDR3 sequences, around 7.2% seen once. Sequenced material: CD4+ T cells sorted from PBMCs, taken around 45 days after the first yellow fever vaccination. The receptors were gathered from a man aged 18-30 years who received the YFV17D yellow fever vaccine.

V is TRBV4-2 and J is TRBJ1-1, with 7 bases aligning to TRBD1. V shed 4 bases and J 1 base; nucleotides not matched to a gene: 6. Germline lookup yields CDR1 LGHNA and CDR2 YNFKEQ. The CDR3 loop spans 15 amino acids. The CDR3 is CASSRTTGENTEAFF. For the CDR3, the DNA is TGTGCCAGCAGCCGGACTACAGGGGAGAACACTGAAGCTTTCTTT.

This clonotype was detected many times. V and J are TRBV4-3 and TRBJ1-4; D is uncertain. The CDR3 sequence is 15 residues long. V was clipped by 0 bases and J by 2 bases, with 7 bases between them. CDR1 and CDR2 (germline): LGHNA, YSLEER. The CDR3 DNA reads TGCGCCAGCAGCCAAGATTCTGGGACTAATGAAAAACTGTTTTTT. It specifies CASSQDSGTNEKLFF.

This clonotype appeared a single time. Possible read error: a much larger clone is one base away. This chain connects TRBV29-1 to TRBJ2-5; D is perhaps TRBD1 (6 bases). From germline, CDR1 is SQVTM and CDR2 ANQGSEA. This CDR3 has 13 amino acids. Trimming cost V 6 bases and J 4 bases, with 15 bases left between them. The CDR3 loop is CSVTRGGAETQYF. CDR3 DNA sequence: TGCAGCGTGACACGAGGGGGTGCAGAGACCCAGTACTTC.

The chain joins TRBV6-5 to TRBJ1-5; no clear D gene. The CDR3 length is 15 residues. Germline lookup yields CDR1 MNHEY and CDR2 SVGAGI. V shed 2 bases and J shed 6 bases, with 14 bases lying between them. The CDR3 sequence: CASSYARSTGQPQHF. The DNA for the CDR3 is TGTGCCAGCAGTTACGCGAGGTCTACGGGTCAGCCCCAGCATTTT.

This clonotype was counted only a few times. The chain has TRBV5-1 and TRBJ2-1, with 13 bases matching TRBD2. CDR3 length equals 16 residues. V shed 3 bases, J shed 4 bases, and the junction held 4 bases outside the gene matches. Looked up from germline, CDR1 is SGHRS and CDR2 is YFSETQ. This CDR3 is CASSSGTSGAYNEQFF. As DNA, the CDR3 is TGCGCCAGCAGCTCTGGGACTAGCGGGGCTTACAATGAGCAGTTCTTC.

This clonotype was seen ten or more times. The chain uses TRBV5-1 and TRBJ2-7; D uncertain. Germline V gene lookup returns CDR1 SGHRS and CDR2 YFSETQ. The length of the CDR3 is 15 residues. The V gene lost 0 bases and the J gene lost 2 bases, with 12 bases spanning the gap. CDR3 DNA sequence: TGCGCCAGCAGCTTGGGGCAGGTTAGCCCCTACGAGCAGTACTTC. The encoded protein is CASSLGQVSPYEQYF.